Below, 3 T cell receptor beta chains from the same sample are listed, as sequenced in a study of T cells after yellow fever vaccination. TCRdb processed the 5' RACE reads anew with MiXCR; each CDR3 protein has one entry. The sample holds 500,000 to 550,000 distinct CDR3 sequences; 21% are singletons and the top ten take about 17%. This specimen consisted of PBMCs, obtained less than 25 days after the first yellow fever vaccination. All receptors come from a man aged 18 to 30 who received the YFV17D yellow fever vaccine.

J is TRBJ2-5 and V is TRBV15, with D possibly TRBD1 on 6 matching bases. CDR3 size: 15 residues. Germline CDR1 is LNHNV and CDR2 is YYDKDF (reference sequence). Trimming removed 2 bases at V and 2 bases at J, with 12 bases between. DNA for the CDR3: TGTGCCACCAGCAGACCCACAGGGATGCAAGAGACCCAGTACTTC. It translates to CATSRPTGMQETQYF.

V and J are TRBV25-1 and TRBJ2-3, with D possibly matching TRBD1 (6 bases). In germline, CDR1 is MGHDK, CDR2 SYGVNS. Trimming pared 4 bases from V and 5 bases from J, leaving 16 bases between. The CDR3 spans 15 residues. The CDR3: CASSGGTRIGDTQYF. The CDR3 coding sequence is TGTGCCAGCAGTGGGGGGACAAGAATCGGAGATACGCAGTATTTT.

This clonotype has just a few counts. The chain carries TRBV12-3 or TRBV12-4 and TRBJ1-2; no reliable D call. The germline V and J ends were trimmed by 3 bases and 6 bases, with 11 bases remaining between them. This CDR3 is built from 13 residues. DNA for the CDR3: TGTGCCAGCAGTTTGCGAGGGAGCAATGGCTACACCTTC. It yields the protein CASSLRGSNGYTF.